Listed here are 8 T cell receptor beta chains from one sample, sequenced in a study of blood T cell repertoires in COVID-19 (dated by TCRdb to about 2020). The protocol used for the library was the immunoSEQ multiplex PCR assay. In its TCRdb copy, this immuneACCESS table keeps in-frame sequences only and misses some clones. Where compared with another copy, unresolved V genes explain less than half of these, and the others have no known cause. The sample table lists approximately 260,000 clones, around 90% of them with a count of one. Around 2% of the sample comes from the top ten. Material for sequencing was PBMCs or T cells enriched from blood (not recorded which). The receptors were gathered from a woman younger than 30 who had recovered from COVID-19.

The table lists this clone with a count of one. V usage is TRBV28 and J usage is TRBJ2-7, with 9 bases lining up with TRBD1. In germline, CDR1 is MDHEN, CDR2 SYDVKM. Trimming removed 3 bases from V and 2 bases from J; junction bases left unmatched: 8. The CDR3 is 16 amino acids. The chain's CDR3 is CASSFRRDRATYEQYF. The CDR3 nucleotides are TGTGCCAGCAGTTTCAGGAGGGACAGGGCAACCTACGAGCAGTACTTC.

This chain uses TRBV2 with TRBJ1-1, with D tentatively TRBD1 (5 bases). Trimming stripped 11 bases from V and 5 bases from J, with 15 bases between. Looked up from germline, CDR1 is SNHLY and CDR2 is FYNNEI. The CDR3 runs to 12 residues. CDR3 amino acids: CASQVEGTEAFF. CDR3 nucleotides: TGTGCCTCCCAAGTGGAGGGGACTGAAGCTTTCTTT.

This chain uses TRBV3-1 (or the pseudogene TRBV3-2) with TRBJ1-5; perhaps TRBD1 as D (6 bases). The CDR3 consists of 16 residues. Trimming removed 2 bases at V and 5 bases at J, with 16 bases between. The V gene's germline CDR1 is LGHDT and CDR2 YNNKEL (reference sequence). CDR3 bases: TGTGCCAGCAGCCAAAGCAGGGGTGGCTGGGATCAGCCCCAGCATTTT. Translated, it gives CASSQSRGGWDQPQHF.

The CDR3, as DNA: TGTGCCACCAGCAGAGATTTGGAGCCGAACACTGAAGCTTTCTTT. Translation: CATSRDLEPNTEAFF. The rearrangement joins TRBV15 to TRBJ1-1; D is unclear. V gave up 0 bases and J gave up 1 base, with 9 bases separating them. The CDR3 length is 15 residues. The germline V gene encodes CDR1 LNHNV and CDR2 YYDKDF (reference sequence).

The J gene is TRBJ2-1, the V gene TRBV27, with a possible D match to TRBD1 (5 bases). This CDR3 is 15 amino acids long. V was clipped by 7 bases and J by 4 bases, with 17 bases between them. Germline loops: CDR1 MNHEY, CDR2 SMNVEV (reference sequence). CDR3 in amino acids: CASKKAGNRYNEQFF. The CDR3 coding sequence is TGTGCCAGCAAGAAGGCAGGGAACCGTTACAATGAGCAGTTCTTC.

This clone was observed a handful of times. Here the CDR3 DNA reads TGTGCCAGCAGCCCGGCGGCCCTCGAAGCTTTCTTT. Its protein is CASSPAALEAFF. This sequence joins TRBV11-2 and TRBJ1-1, with D hard to call. The length of the CDR3 is 12 residues. Trimming took off 5 bases at V and 8 bases at J, with 12 bases between the two ends. Germline V gene sequence: CDR1 SGHAT, CDR2 FQNNGV.

The chain is built from TRBV6-5 and TRBJ2-1; 7 bases agree with TRBD2. The CDR3 loop spans 15 amino acids. Germline CDR1 is MNHEY and CDR2 is SVGAGI. Trimming at V came to 7 bases and at J to 3 bases, leaving 9 bases not matched to a gene. CDR3 in DNA: TGTGCCAGCACTGGGGGGGGGTCGTACTACAATGAGCAGTTCTTC. Translating gives CASTGGGSYYNEQFF.

V gene TRBV7-2 combines with J gene TRBJ1-1, with unresolved D. V gave up 3 bases and J gave up 0 bases, with 11 bases separating them. This CDR3 region has 15 residues. The germline gives CDR1 SGHTA, CDR2 FQGNSA. For the CDR3, the DNA is TGTGCCAGCAGCTTGTACCAGATACTGAACACTGAAGCTTTCTTT. It codes for CASSLYQILNTEAFF.